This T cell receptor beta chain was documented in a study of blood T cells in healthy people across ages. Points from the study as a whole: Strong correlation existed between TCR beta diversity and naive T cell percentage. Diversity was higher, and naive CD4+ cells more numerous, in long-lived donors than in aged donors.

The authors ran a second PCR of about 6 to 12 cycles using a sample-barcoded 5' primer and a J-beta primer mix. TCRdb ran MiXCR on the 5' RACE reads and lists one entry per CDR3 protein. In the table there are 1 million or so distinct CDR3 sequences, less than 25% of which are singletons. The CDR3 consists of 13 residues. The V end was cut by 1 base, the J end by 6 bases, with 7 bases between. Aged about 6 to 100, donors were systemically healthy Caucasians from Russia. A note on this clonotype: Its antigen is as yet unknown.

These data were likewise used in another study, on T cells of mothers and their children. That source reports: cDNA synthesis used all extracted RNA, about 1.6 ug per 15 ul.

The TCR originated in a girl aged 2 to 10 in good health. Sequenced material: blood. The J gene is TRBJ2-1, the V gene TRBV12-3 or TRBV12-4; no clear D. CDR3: CASSLGYRNEQFF. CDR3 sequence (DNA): TGTGCCAGCAGTTTAGGCTACCGCAATGAGCAGTTCTTC.